One sample yielded the 23 T cell receptor beta chains listed below, sequenced in a study of shared clonotypes between healthy human individuals. The protocol was immunoSEQ multiplex PCR, while the TCRdb copy is restricted to in-frame clones and leaves out a portion. The sample holds roughly 500,000 clones, roughly three quarters seen once. The sequencing sample was made of PBMCs. The source is a middle-aged woman in good health. Some clones in this sample may be carry-over from other donors' samples.

The V and J genes are TRBV9 and TRBJ1-1; no clear D gene. CDR1 is SGDLS and CDR2 is YYNGEE in the germline V gene. This CDR3 region has 13 residues. Trimming shortened V by 0 bases and J by 8 bases, and 11 bases separated the two germline ends. As DNA, the CDR3 is TGTGCCAGCAGCGTAGCTGAATCGAGGGAAGCTTTCTTT. Translation gives CASSVAESREAFF.

The chain links TRBV9 to TRBJ2-7; TRBD2 aligns across 9 bases. The germline gives CDR1 SGDLS, CDR2 YYNGEE. The ends lost 2 bases at V and 6 bases at J; junction bases unmatched: 6. The CDR3 is 14 residues long. The CDR3 bases are TGTGCCAGCAGCGTGGGGCTAGCGGGACGCGAGCAGTACTTC. Translated, it gives CASSVGLAGREQYF.

CDR3 region: CASSLAAVGEPKFNEQFF. The CDR3 nucleotides are TGTGCCAGCAGCTTAGCGGCTGTGGGGGAACCAAAATTCAATGAGCAGTTCTTC. V usage is TRBV7-8 and J usage is TRBJ2-1; the D call may be TRBD1 or TRBD2 (5 bases each). Germline CDR1 SGHVS, CDR2 FQNEAQ. The CDR3 spans 18 residues. The V and J ends lost 0 bases and 6 bases respectively, with 21 bases between them.

This clone was seen a few times. The chain couples TRBV6-4 to TRBJ2-2; D gene unclear. CDR3 length equals 13 residues. Looked up from germline, CDR1 is MRHNA and CDR2 is SNTAGT. Between the trimmed V and J ends, which lost 6 bases and 7 bases, there was a span of 12 bases. CDR3 bases: TGTGCCAGCAGCTCCGAACTGGGCGGGGAGCTGTTTTTT. Translated: CASSSELGGELFF.

This rearrangement joins TRBV28 to TRBJ2-6, with 7 bases lining up with TRBD1. CDR1 is MDHEN, CDR2 SYDVKM, per germline. V lost 3 bases and J lost 0; bases outside the gene matches: 14. The CDR3 is 20 residues long. CDR3 amino acids: CASSLTYIRDSHSGANVLTF. As DNA, the CDR3 is TGTGCCAGCAGTTTGACCTATATTAGGGACAGCCACTCTGGGGCCAACGTCCTGACTTTC. Combining the CDR3 with reference TRBV28 and TRBJ2-6 gives the whole variable domain DVKVTQSSRYLVKRTGEKVFLECVQDMDHENMFWYRQDPGLGLRLIYFSYDVKMKEKGDIPEGYSVSREKKERFSLILESASTNQTSMYLCASSLTYIRDSHSGANVLTFGAGSRLTVL.

CDR3 residues: CASSEVLGLAGGWTDTQYF. In DNA form, the CDR3 reads TGTGCCAGCAGTGAAGTCCTGGGACTAGCGGGAGGTTGGACAGATACGCAGTATTTT. This rearrangement joins TRBV6-1 to TRBJ2-3, with TRBD2 matching 15 bases. This CDR3 is built from 19 residues. J gave up 3 bases and V 1 base, and 8 bases lay outside the gene matches. Germline V gene data show CDR1 as MNHNS and CDR2 as SASEGT.

In this sample, this clone turned up many times. Other DNA sequences in this sample translate to the same CDR3. The CDR3 bases are TGTGCCATCAGGTCACTGGGGACCCGAGACGAGCAGTACTTC. It is translated as CAIRSLGTRDEQYF. V is TRBV10-3 and J is TRBJ2-7; D is tentatively TRBD1 or TRBD2 (5 bases each). Germline V gives CDR1 ENHRY, CDR2 SYGVKD. The length of the CDR3 is 14 residues. V lost 6 bases, J lost 5 bases, and 17 bases lay in between.

The chain recombines TRBV6-1 with TRBJ2-7, with D possibly TRBD2 on 6 matching bases. There are 15 residues in the CDR3. CDR1 is MNHNS and CDR2 is SASEGT in the germline V gene. Between the trimmed V and J ends, which lost 2 bases and 3 bases, there was a span of 14 bases. The DNA of the CDR3 is TGTGCCAGCAGTGAAAACGGGAGAAGGGGCTACGAGCAGTACTTC. Translating it yields CASSENGRRGYEQYF.

The genes are TRBV13 and TRBJ2-1, with 9 bases matching TRBD2. Germline CDR1 and CDR2: PRHDT and FYEKMQ (reference sequence). V dropped 0 bases and J dropped 6; count of bases not matched to a gene: 3. CDR3 length equals 15 residues. The DNA of the CDR3 is TGTGCCAGCAGCTTAGGAGCGGGAGGTTTCAATGAGCAGTTCTTC. Encoded protein: CASSLGAGGFNEQFF.

The rearrangement joins TRBV5-5 to TRBJ1-4; 10 bases fit TRBD1. This CDR3 spans 18 amino acids. The germline V gene encodes CDR1 SGHKS and CDR2 YYEKEE (reference sequence). After removal of 1 base from V and 6 bases from J, the junction contained 12 bases not matched to a gene. The CDR3 sequence is CASSLYPTETGGDEKLFF. The CDR3 DNA follows: TGTGCCAGCAGCTTGTACCCTACCGAGACAGGGGGCGATGAAAAACTGTTTTTT.

The V and J genes are TRBV5-1 and TRBJ2-3; the D gene is possibly TRBD1 (6 bases). Germline V gene sequence: CDR1 SGHRS, CDR2 YFSETQ. This CDR3 spans 14 amino acids. V lost 4 bases, J lost 6 bases, and 15 bases lay in between. This chain's CDR3 is CASSQDSNTDTQYF. CDR3 sequence (DNA): TGCGCCAGCAGCCAGGACAGTAATACGGATACGCAGTATTTT.

This clone was counted once. The rearrangement joins TRBV18 to TRBJ1-1; perhaps TRBD1 as D (5 bases). Germline assignment: CDR1 KGHSH and CDR2 LQKENI. With 3 bases removed from V and 5 bases from J, the gap between germline ends came to 13 bases. The CDR3 has 14 residues. CDR3 amino acids: CASSPPGAWTEAFF. CDR3 nucleotide sequence: TGTGCCAGCTCACCCCCCGGGGCTTGGACTGAAGCTTTCTTT.

This chain links TRBV6-1 with TRBJ2-7; 9 bases are a match to TRBD1. Germline V lookup: CDR1 MNHNS, CDR2 SASEGT. V was pared by 1 base and J by 2 bases, with 3 bases of the junction left unmatched. This CDR3 is built from 15 residues. The CDR3 here is CASSEGTGEAYEQYF. CDR3 DNA sequence: TGTGCCAGCAGTGAAGGGACAGGGGAGGCCTACGAGCAGTACTTC.

The chain recombines TRBV6-4 with TRBJ2-3; no clear D. The CDR3 contains 14 residues. The V end lost 4 bases, the J end lost 0 bases, and 8 bases lay between the germline ends. Looked up from germline, CDR1 is MRHNA and CDR2 is SNTAGT. The CDR3 loop reads CASSAETSTDTQYF. The CDR3 DNA follows: TGTGCCAGCAGTGCTGAGACTAGCACAGATACGCAGTATTTT.

The chain recombines TRBV25-1 with TRBJ2-2; TRBD2 aligns across 7 bases. CDR3 size: 14 residues. The V and J ends lost 4 bases and 4 bases, in that order; junction bases with no gene match: 3. CDR1 MGHDK and CDR2 SYGVNS come from the germline V gene. The CDR3, as DNA: TGTGCCAGCAGTGGGGCTAGCGGCACCGGGGAGCTGTTTTTT. Its translation is CASSGASGTGELFF.

This clone was seen a handful of times. CDR3 DNA: TGTGCCAGCAGCCCTCGAGGACAGGGCCTCTACGAGCAGTACTTC. This sequence encodes CASSPRGQGLYEQYF. The V and J genes are TRBV7-8 and TRBJ2-7; TRBD1 aligns across 8 bases. The trim removed 5 bases at V and 3 bases at J, leaving 9 bases unmatched. The germline V gene encodes CDR1 SGHVS and CDR2 FQNEAQ. The CDR3 contains 15 residues.

The chain uses TRBV6-1 and TRBJ2-5, with 9 positions matching TRBD2. This CDR3 has 16 amino acids. From germline, CDR1 is MNHNS and CDR2 SASEGT. Germline trimming cut 1 base from V and 1 base from J; bases unmatched to any gene: 4. In DNA form, the CDR3 reads TGTGCCAGCAGTGAAGTAGCGGGAGCCACCCAAGAGACCCAGTACTTC. This sequence encodes CASSEVAGATQETQYF.

Note on this clone: In the same sample, other DNA sequences code for this CDR3. The rearrangement links TRBV10-3 to TRBJ2-7, with D hard to call. The V end lost 3 bases, the J end lost 0 bases, and 6 bases lay between the germline ends. This CDR3 comprises 13 residues. Looked up from germline, CDR1 is ENHRY and CDR2 is SYGVKD. The CDR3 bases are TGTGCCATCAGTGACGGAGACTCCTACGAGCAGTACTTC. Its protein product is CAISDGDSYEQYF.

This clone was observed once. The J gene is TRBJ2-3, the V gene TRBV5-6; 7 bases are shared with TRBD1. The CDR3 consists of 16 residues. Germline trimming cut 0 bases from V and 3 bases from J; bases unmatched to any gene: 7. Germline V gene data show CDR1 as SGHDT and CDR2 as YYEEEE. CDR3 amino acids: CASSLGSLTGTDTQYF. The CDR3 nucleotides read TGTGCCAGCAGCTTGGGGAGCCTGACAGGGACAGATACGCAGTATTTT.

V usage is TRBV29-1 and J usage is TRBJ2-2; D is possibly TRBD1 or TRBD2 (6 bases each). The CDR3 is made up of 14 amino acids. Germline CDR1 and CDR2: SQVTM and ANQGSEA. Trimming stripped 5 bases from V and 2 bases from J, with 12 bases between. CDR3 in amino acids: CSVMKGGNTGELFF. CDR3 coding DNA: TGCAGCGTTATGAAGGGGGGAAACACCGGGGAGCTGTTTTTT.

CDR3 loop: CASSDISEQPQHF. In DNA, the CDR3 is TGTGCCAGCAGTGACATCAGCGAGCAGCCCCAGCATTTT. This chain connects TRBV6-1 to TRBJ1-5; unclear D gene. Germline-derived CDR1 and CDR2 are MNHNS and SASEGT. The germline V and J ends were trimmed by 3 bases and 7 bases, with 10 bases remaining between them. This CDR3 is built from 13 residues.

This chain connects TRBV10-3 to TRBJ2-7; D is perhaps TRBD1 (6 bases). Germline-derived CDR1 and CDR2 are ENHRY and SYGVKD. The CDR3 runs 14 residues. Trimming left V 7 bases short and J 0 bases short, with 13 bases between. The CDR3 sequence is CAITSGQSSYEQYF. For the CDR3, the DNA is TGTGCCATCACTTCCGGACAGAGCTCCTACGAGCAGTACTTC.

The gene calls are TRBV4-1 and TRBJ1-4; 8 bases fit TRBD1. The CDR3 loop spans 15 amino acids. Germline lookup yields CDR1 MGHRA and CDR2 YSYEKL. V gave up 3 bases and J gave up 6 bases; unmatched junction bases: 6. The CDR3 nucleotides are TGCGCCAGCAGCCACCCCACAGGGGGAGATGAAAAACTGTTTTTT. It specifies CASSHPTGGDEKLFF.